Following are 21 T cell receptor beta chains from one sample sequenced in a study of T cell repertoires in cytomegalovirus infection. A single record per CDR3 protein comes from TCRdb applying MiXCR to the reads. Seen here are 55,000 to 85,000 distinct CDR3 sequences, 20% observed once, and the top ten hold roughly two thirds. These receptors have no known antigen. The sample in question was CD8+ T cells from cultured PBMCs, obtained from culture after CMV antigen stimulation. The receptors were gathered from a human donor in good health (CMV status not recorded). Some clones in this sample may be carry-over from other donors' samples.

This clonotype appeared a few times. The chain has TRBV6-6 and TRBJ2-1; the D gene is possibly TRBD2 (8 bases). V lost 5 bases and J lost 6, with 38 bases in between. Per germline, CDR1 MNHNY and CDR2 SVGAGI (reference sequence). The CDR3 spans 22 residues. The DNA for the CDR3 is TGTGCCAGCAGTCCGCGACAGGGAATAGAACTAGCGGCTGAGTACATCATCAATGAGCAGTTCTTC. Translated, it gives CASSPRQGIELAAEYIINEQFF.

This clonotype came up many times. The CDR3 DNA follows: TGTGCCAGCAGCTTATCGGGCAGACCCCAGTTCTACGAGCAGTACTTC. Translation gives CASSLSGRPQFYEQYF. The rearrangement uses TRBV7-9 and TRBJ2-7; the D is unclear. Trimming pared 2 bases from V and 3 bases from J, leaving 17 bases between. The CDR3 spans 16 residues. Germline CDR1 and CDR2: SEHNR and FQNEAQ (reference sequence).

A few counts support this clonotype. The chain joins TRBV27 to TRBJ1-2, with a tentative D call TRBD1 (6 bases). In germline, CDR1 is MNHEY, CDR2 SMNVEV (reference sequence). This CDR3 region has 13 residues. V was trimmed by 3 bases and J by 7 bases, leaving 12 bases between them. CDR3 protein: CASSFMGAAGYTF. CDR3 coding DNA: TGTGCCAGCAGTTTTATGGGGGCCGCTGGCTACACCTTC.

V and J are TRBV27 and TRBJ1-1, with a weak D call TRBD1 (5 bases). The CDR3 is 13 amino acids. Deletions cut 0 bases from V and 4 bases from J, with 6 bases between. Germline V CDR1 and CDR2: MNHEY, SMNVEV (reference sequence). This chain's CDR3 is CASSLSRGTEAFF. The CDR3 region has the DNA TGTGCCAGCAGTTTATCGAGGGGCACTGAAGCTTTCTTT.

The chain uses TRBV7-2 and TRBJ2-7; no definite D call. Between the trimmed V and J ends, which lost 1 base and 1 base, there was a span of 11 bases. Germline V gene sequence: CDR1 SGHTA, CDR2 FQGNSA. CDR3 size: 15 residues. CDR3 DNA sequence: TGTGCCAGCAGCTTAGTTTCCCAAAATTCCTACGAGCAGTACTTC. It translates to CASSLVSQNSYEQYF.

This clonotype has more than one count but fewer than ten. The rearrangement uses TRBV12-3 or TRBV12-4 and TRBJ2-7, with no clear D. The CDR3 runs to 13 residues. Trimming shortened V by 7 bases and J by 2 bases, and 12 bases separated the two germline ends. The CDR3 spells CASTPRRTYEQYF. The CDR3 nucleotides are TGTGCCAGCACTCCTAGAAGGACCTACGAGCAGTACTTC.

This clonotype was detected only a few times. This chain links TRBV20-1 with TRBJ1-1; D remains ambiguous. Germline CDR1 DFQATT, CDR2 SNEGSKA (reference sequence). The CDR3 spans 14 residues. The V end lost 3 bases, the J end lost 1 base, and 12 bases lay between the germline ends. CDR3 sequence: CSARGPETNTEAFF. DNA of the CDR3: TGCAGTGCTAGGGGTCCCGAGACGAACACTGAAGCTTTCTTT.

The genes are TRBV7-6 and TRBJ1-1; weak D call: TRBD1 (6 bases). CDR3 length: 18 residues. Germline V gene lookup returns CDR1 SGHVS and CDR2 FNYEAQ. V gave up 3 bases and J gave up 0 bases, with 20 bases separating them. DNA for the CDR3: TGTGCCAGCAGCTTGAGACCTGCGGCAGGGGATTTGAACACTGAAGCTTTCTTT. Amino acids: CASSLRPAAGDLNTEAFF.

The chain joins TRBV12-3 or TRBV12-4 to TRBJ2-7; 10 nucleotides line up with TRBD2. The CDR3 length is 16 residues. Germline trimming cut 5 bases from V and 3 bases from J; bases unmatched to any gene: 10. DNA for the CDR3: TGTGCCAGCAGTCCGCCGGGACTAGCGACATACTACGAGCAGTACTTC. The encoded protein is CASSPPGLATYYEQYF.

This clonotype was picked up a small number of times. This chain joins TRBV7-2 and TRBJ2-4; TRBD1 agrees at 7 bases. The CDR3 has 16 residues. With V trimmed by 6 bases and J by 0 bases, 8 bases remained unmatched. Germline V gene data show CDR1 as SGHTA and CDR2 as FQGNSA. This CDR3 reads CASSLRTGLAKNIQYF. The CDR3, as DNA: TGTGCCAGCAGTCTAAGGACAGGACTAGCCAAAAACATTCAGTACTTC.

In this sample, this clonotype turned up a few times. V and J are TRBV7-2 and TRBJ1-2; D might be TRBD1 (6 bases). Germline V CDR1 and CDR2: SGHTA, FQGNSA. Deletions cut 6 bases from V and 5 bases from J, with 16 bases between. The CDR3 sequence is 14 residues long. CDR3 in amino acids: CASSTGIGSYGYTF. The CDR3 DNA sequence: TGTGCCAGCAGTACAGGGATTGGAAGTTATGGCTACACCTTC.

The chain couples TRBV4-3 to TRBJ2-1; D perhaps matches TRBD2 (6 bases). Germline V lookup: CDR1 LGHNA, CDR2 YSLEER. Trimming took off 4 bases at V and 6 bases at J, with 13 bases between the two ends. CDR3 length: 14 amino acids. CDR3 bases: TGCGCCAGCAGCCGCGCCCTAGCGCTCAATGAGCAGTTCTTC. This sequence encodes CASSRALALNEQFF.

The rearrangement joins TRBV7-9 to TRBJ2-7; 10 bases align to TRBD1. The CDR3 totals 15 residues. The germline CDR1 and CDR2 sequences are SEHNR and FQNEAQ (reference sequence). V lost 5 bases to trimming and J lost 3 bases; unmatched junction nucleotides: 7. CDR3 amino acids: CASSGRTGGIYEQYF. CDR3 coding DNA: TGTGCCAGCAGCGGCCGGACAGGGGGAATCTACGAGCAGTACTTC.

This clonotype has just a few counts. The chain uses TRBV7-9 and TRBJ1-1; 7 bases are a match to TRBD1. Germline CDR1 is SEHNR and CDR2 is FQNEAQ (reference sequence). This CDR3 spans 15 amino acids. V was clipped by 5 bases and J by 5 bases; unmatched bases: 11. CDR3 in amino acids: CASSPAQGLETEAFF. CDR3 sequence (DNA): TGTGCCAGCAGCCCAGCACAGGGGTTAGAAACTGAAGCTTTCTTT. The full variable domain, completed using reference TRBV7-9 and TRBJ1-1, is DTGVSQNPRHKITKRGQNVTFRCDPISEHNRLYWYRQTLGQGPEFLTYFQNEAQLEKSRLLSDRFSAERPKGSFSTLEIQRTEQGDSAMYLCASSPAQGLETEAFFGQGTRLTVV.

A few counts support this clonotype. The chain recombines TRBV6-6 with TRBJ2-2, with D tentatively TRBD1 (6 bases). The germline V gene encodes CDR1 MNHNY and CDR2 SVGAGI (reference sequence). The CDR3 loop spans 16 amino acids. V gave up 6 bases and J gave up 1 base, with 15 bases separating them. CDR3 sequence (DNA): TGTGCCAGCAGCCCGGAAGTAGGGGGGAACACCGGGGAGCTGTTTTTT. Translating it yields CASSPEVGGNTGELFF.

The gene calls are TRBV6-2 or TRBV6-3 and TRBJ2-1; the D is unclear. Germline CDR1 and CDR2: MNHEY and SVGEGT. CDR3 length: 15 residues. V lost 2 bases and J 0 bases, leaving 8 bases between the germline ends. CDR3 loop: CASSYLHSSYNEQFF. CDR3 nucleotides: TGTGCCAGCAGTTACCTCCACAGCTCCTACAATGAGCAGTTCTTC.

The rearrangement joins TRBV12-3 or TRBV12-4 to TRBJ1-5; perhaps TRBD1 as D (6 bases). This CDR3 has 15 amino acids. The V and J ends lost 3 bases and 0 bases respectively, with 9 bases between them. CDR3 in DNA: TGTGCCAGCAGTTTTAGGGGGAATAGCAATCAGCCCCAGCATTTT. This codes for CASSFRGNSNQPQHF.

This chain uses TRBV7-2 with TRBJ2-1; 11 nucleotides line up with TRBD2. The V gene's germline CDR1 is SGHTA and CDR2 FQGNSA. With V trimmed by 3 bases and J by 8 bases, 6 bases remained unmatched. There are 15 residues in the CDR3. CDR3 sequence (DNA): TGTGCCAGCAGCTTCTTAGCGGGGGGGCTGGATGAGCAGTTCTTC. Its protein product is CASSFLAGGLDEQFF.

This chain links TRBV10-3 with TRBJ2-7; no clear D. CDR1 is ENHRY, CDR2 SYGVKD, per germline. The CDR3 length is 12 residues. Trimming left V 5 bases short and J 5 bases short, with 10 bases between. The CDR3: CAISKPPNEQYF. The DNA of the CDR3 is TGTGCCATCAGTAAACCTCCCAACGAGCAGTACTTC.

The table lists this clonotype with a few counts. The V call is TRBV6-2 or TRBV6-3, the J call TRBJ1-5; D not certain. The V gene lost 5 bases and the J gene lost 3 bases, with 8 bases spanning the gap. The germline CDR1 and CDR2 sequences are MNHEY and SVGEGT. This CDR3 spans 13 amino acids. The CDR3: CASSLGYNQPQHF. As DNA, the CDR3 is TGTGCCAGCAGTCTTGGTTACAATCAGCCCCAGCATTTT.

The rearrangement links TRBV7-3 to TRBJ1-6; weak D call: TRBD1 (6 bases). CDR1 is SGHTA and CDR2 is FQGTGA in the germline V gene. The germline V and J ends were trimmed by 1 base and 10 bases, with 14 bases remaining between them. CDR3 size: 15 residues. The DNA for the CDR3 is TGTGCCAGCAGCTTAAAGGGGGAAGGAAGGTCACCCCTCCACTTT. As protein: CASSLKGEGRSPLHF.